In this sample, the clone carrying this T cell receptor beta chain turned up many times. Its target is unknown. TCRdb analysed the reads with MiXCR anew, one entry per CDR3 protein. Here the sample spans around 530,000 distinct CDR3 sequences, approximately 26% being singletons. This sample stems from a study of T cell repertoires in cytomegalovirus infection. Overall study context: CMV infection plus the matching HLA type was flagged by public TCR beta signatures. Whole-study findings and limits: Carriage of CMV together with the relevant HLA was identifiable through cumulative public TCR beta family frequency. There were HLA-C-restricted CMV-specific TCR beta clonotypes dominating the ex vivo response.

V trimming: 5 bases; J trimming: 7 bases; junction bases outside the gene matches: 14. Germline V gene sequence: CDR1 SGHVS, CDR2 FNYEAQ. The CDR3 is made up of 16 amino acids. The specimen sequenced was PBMCs. The chain employs TRBV7-6 and TRBJ2-1, with 7 bases identical to TRBD2. This clonotype was sampled from a human donor in good health (CMV status not recorded). Some clones in this sample may be carry-over from other donors' samples. The CDR3 sequence is CASSKRGGGGVNEQFF. The CDR3 DNA follows: TGTGCCAGCAGCAAGCGGGGTGGGGGGGGGGTTAATGAGCAGTTCTTC.